These T cell receptor beta chains were read from a single sample in a study of blood T cell repertoires in COVID-19. Sequencing used immunoSEQ multiplex PCR; TCRdb keeps in-frame clones, though not all of them. Counted here are about 160,000 clones, 65% to 85% occurring once; the ten biggest clones make up roughly 14%. Specimen: peripheral blood. The source is a woman of 80 years or more with acute or convalescent COVID-19. CDR3s include the opening cysteine and the closing phenylalanine or tryptophan. The D gene is left open where the match is weak. Clone sizes are given selectively: once, few, many, or a class where the clone is expanded.

V gene: TRBV24-1
clone size: once
D gene: TRBD1
J gene: TRBJ2-1
CDR3 protein: CATSDRRTGVLVEQFF
CDR3 DNA: TGTGCCACCAGTGACCGCCGGACAGGGGTATTGGTAGAGCAGTTCTTC

V gene: TRBV18
clone size: -
D gene: -
J gene: TRBJ1-1
CDR3 protein: CASSPQGPGRTEAFF
CDR3 DNA: TGTGCCAGCTCACCCCAGGGCCCGGGGAGGACTGAAGCTTTCTTT

V gene: TRBV19
clone size: -
D gene: -
J gene: TRBJ1-2
CDR3 protein: CATTRGGYGYTF
CDR3 DNA: TGTGCCACCACCCGGGGGGGCTATGGCTACACCTTC

V gene: TRBV6-5
clone size: few
D gene: -
J gene: TRBJ1-5
CDR3 protein: CASSYSGTRNQPQHF
CDR3 DNA: TGTGCCAGCAGTTACTCGGGGACTCGCAATCAGCCCCAGCATTTT

V gene: TRBV28
clone size: -
D gene: -
J gene: TRBJ1-5
CDR3 protein: CASSLGQPQHF
CDR3 DNA: TGTGCCAGCAGTTTAGGCCAGCCCCAGCATTTT

V gene: TRBV7-9
clone size: once
D gene: -
J gene: TRBJ2-2
CDR3 protein: CASTFQTGELFF
CDR3 DNA: TGTGCCAGCACATTTCAAACCGGGGAGCTGTTTTTT

V gene: TRBV15
clone size: once
D gene: -
J gene: TRBJ1-5
CDR3 protein: CATSLKEGMSSNQPQHF
CDR3 DNA: TGTGCCACCAGCCTGAAGGAGGGGATGAGTAGCAATCAGCCCCAGCATTTT

V gene: TRBV3-1/TRBV3-2
clone size: -
D gene: TRBD2
J gene: TRBJ2-7
CDR3 protein: CASSHLAGRGDGEQYF
CDR3 DNA: TGTGCCAGCAGCCACCTAGCGGGAAGGGGGGATGGAGAGCAGTACTTC

V gene: TRBV3-1/TRBV3-2
clone size: -
D gene: -
J gene: TRBJ1-3
CDR3 protein: CASSQASGAGNTIYF
CDR3 DNA: TGTGCCAGCAGCCAAGCTTCAGGGGCTGGAAACACCATATATTTT

V gene: TRBV11-2
clone size: -
D gene: -
J gene: TRBJ2-7
CDR3 protein: CASSLDHYEQYF
CDR3 DNA: TGTGCCAGCAGCTTAGACCACTACGAGCAGTACTTC

V gene: TRBV6-6
clone size: -
D gene: -
J gene: TRBJ2-7
CDR3 protein: CASSTTGTLTEQYF
CDR3 DNA: TGTGCCAGCAGTACCACAGGTACGCTTACCGAGCAGTACTTC

V gene: TRBV6-5
clone size: few
D gene: TRBD1
J gene: TRBJ2-7
CDR3 protein: CASSSGDRALRYF
CDR3 DNA: TGTGCCAGCAGTTCGGGGGACAGGGCCCTCCGGTACTTC

V gene: TRBV5-1
clone size: once
D gene: -
J gene: TRBJ2-1
CDR3 protein: CASSWGGGLGLGGSSYNEQFF
CDR3 DNA: TGCGCCAGCAGCTGGGGAGGAGGGTTAGGGTTGGGCGGAAGCTCCTACAATGAGCAGTTCTTC

V gene: TRBV11-2
clone size: -
D gene: -
J gene: TRBJ1-4
CDR3 protein: CASSPPPGNEKLFF
CDR3 DNA: TGTGCCAGCAGTCCACCCCCAGGGAATGAAAAACTGTTTTTT

V gene: TRBV7-2
clone size: -
D gene: TRBD1
J gene: TRBJ2-3
CDR3 protein: CASSPHGQDTDTQYF
CDR3 DNA: TGTGCCAGCAGCCCACACGGACAGGACACAGATACGCAGTATTTT

V gene: TRBV6-2/TRBV6-3
clone size: -
D gene: TRBD2
J gene: TRBJ2-1
CDR3 protein: CASSMTSGRVSEQFF
CDR3 DNA: TGTGCCAGCAGTATGACTAGCGGGAGAGTGAGTGAGCAGTTCTTC

V gene: TRBV2
clone size: -
D gene: -
J gene: TRBJ1-6
CDR3 protein: CASSTQGELHF
CDR3 DNA: TGTGCCAGCAGTACACAGGGAGAGCTCCACTTT

V gene: TRBV28
clone size: -
D gene: TRBD2
J gene: TRBJ2-7
CDR3 protein: CASSSSGSLDEQYF
CDR3 DNA: TGTGCCAGCAGTTCTAGCGGGAGTCTGGACGAGCAGTACTTC

V gene: TRBV18
clone size: once
D gene: -
J gene: TRBJ1-1
CDR3 protein: CASSPGHSGLTEAFF
CDR3 DNA: TGTGCCAGCTCACCCGGACACTCTGGGCTCACTGAAGCTTTCTTT

V gene: TRBV4-2
clone size: -
D gene: TRBD2
J gene: TRBJ2-2
CDR3 protein: CASSRYPLAGESNTGELFF
CDR3 DNA: TGTGCCAGCAGCCGCTACCCACTAGCGGGAGAATCGAACACCGGGGAGCTGTTTTTT

V gene: TRBV28
clone size: -
D gene: -
J gene: TRBJ1-2
CDR3 protein: CASSRPGYSNYGYTF
CDR3 DNA: TGTGCCAGCAGCCGTCCAGGGTACTCCAACTATGGCTACACCTTC

V gene: TRBV11-2
clone size: -
D gene: -
J gene: TRBJ2-3
CDR3 protein: CASSLGPYTQYF
CDR3 DNA: TGTGCCAGCAGCTTAGGGCCGTATACGCAGTATTTT

V gene: TRBV6-5
clone size: -
D gene: TRBD2
J gene: TRBJ2-1
CDR3 protein: CASSYFWTSGRNEQFF
CDR3 DNA: TGTGCCAGCAGTTACTTTTGGACTAGCGGGAGGAATGAGCAGTTCTTC

V gene: TRBV6-4
clone size: -
D gene: -
J gene: TRBJ2-1
CDR3 protein: CASSDGGAGTYNEQFF
CDR3 DNA: TGTGCCAGCAGTGACGGTGGGGCGGGGACCTACAATGAGCAGTTCTTC

V gene: TRBV3-1/TRBV3-2
clone size: once
D gene: TRBD1
J gene: TRBJ1-4
CDR3 protein: CASSHPSGQGGEKLFF
CDR3 DNA: TGTGCCAGCAGCCATCCCTCGGGACAGGGTGGTGAAAAACTGTTTTTT

V gene: TRBV24-1
clone size: -
D gene: -
J gene: TRBJ2-1
CDR3 protein: CATSAPSGDTNEQFF
CDR3 DNA: TGTGCCACCAGTGCCCCCTCAGGGGACACGAATGAGCAGTTCTTC

V gene: TRBV9
clone size: few
D gene: TRBD1
J gene: TRBJ1-3
CDR3 protein: CASSIGTGAGNTIYF
CDR3 DNA: TGTGCCAGCAGCATTGGGACAGGGGCTGGAAACACCATATATTTT

V gene: TRBV6-2/TRBV6-3
clone size: once
D gene: -
J gene: TRBJ1-2
CDR3 protein: CASSTLRGTWYGYTF
CDR3 DNA: TGTGCCAGCAGCACCCTTCGGGGGACGTGGTATGGCTACACCTTC

V gene: TRBV29-1
clone size: -
D gene: TRBD2
J gene: TRBJ2-7
CDR3 protein: CSVEAQTSGGYYEQYF
CDR3 DNA: TGCAGCGTTGAGGCCCAAACTAGCGGGGGGTACTACGAGCAGTACTTC

V gene: TRBV5-1
clone size: -
D gene: -
J gene: TRBJ2-5
CDR3 protein: CASSFMPDQETQYF
CDR3 DNA: TGCGCCAGCAGCTTTATGCCGGACCAAGAGACCCAGTACTTC

V gene: TRBV5-4
clone size: once
D gene: -
J gene: TRBJ2-4
CDR3 protein: CASSSGPGRNIQYF
CDR3 DNA: TGTGCCAGCAGTAGTGGACCGGGGAGGAACATTCAGTACTTC

V gene: TRBV7-2
clone size: -
D gene: -
J gene: TRBJ2-7
CDR3 protein: CASSLGAPTSLVTYEQYF
CDR3 DNA: TGTGCCAGCAGCTTAGGGGCCCCCACTAGTTTAGTGACGTACGAGCAGTACTTC

V gene: TRBV6-6
clone size: once
D gene: TRBD2
J gene: TRBJ2-7
CDR3 protein: CASSPPGLAGTYEQYF
CDR3 DNA: TGTGCCAGCAGTCCTCCGGGACTAGCGGGCACCTACGAGCAGTACTTC

V gene: TRBV2
clone size: -
D gene: -
J gene: TRBJ2-7
CDR3 protein: CASSPEELEQYF
CDR3 DNA: TGTGCCAGCAGCCCCGAGGAACTCGAGCAGTACTTC

V gene: TRBV6-5
clone size: -
D gene: TRBD1
J gene: TRBJ2-3
CDR3 protein: CASRDRGQLADTQYF
CDR3 DNA: TGTGCCAGCAGAGACAGGGGGCAGCTCGCAGATACGCAGTATTTT

V gene: TRBV6-6
clone size: -
D gene: -
J gene: TRBJ2-1
CDR3 protein: CASSYAKTGNEQFF
CDR3 DNA: TGTGCCAGCAGTTACGCTAAAACAGGAAATGAGCAGTTCTTC

V gene: TRBV6-5
clone size: few
D gene: TRBD1
J gene: TRBJ1-5
CDR3 protein: CASTRMGQGQPQHF
CDR3 DNA: TGTGCCAGCACTAGAATGGGACAGGGGCAGCCCCAGCATTTT

V gene: TRBV6-2/TRBV6-3
clone size: -
D gene: -
J gene: TRBJ1-3
CDR3 protein: CASSYRDGNTIYF
CDR3 DNA: TGTGCCAGCAGTTACAGAGATGGAAACACCATATATTTT

V gene: TRBV6-6
clone size: -
D gene: -
J gene: TRBJ1-5
CDR3 protein: CASRGPLAGNQPQHF
CDR3 DNA: TGTGCCAGCAGGGGACCACTAGCGGGCAATCAGCCCCAGCATTTT

V gene: TRBV28
clone size: -
D gene: TRBD2
J gene: TRBJ2-1
CDR3 protein: CASRSGDYNFEQFF
CDR3 DNA: TGTGCCAGCAGATCCGGGGACTATAATTTTGAGCAGTTCTTC

V gene: TRBV7-3
clone size: -
D gene: TRBD2
J gene: TRBJ2-2
CDR3 protein: CASSFGLASRPGELFF
CDR3 DNA: TGTGCCAGCAGCTTTGGACTAGCGAGCAGGCCCGGGGAGCTGTTTTTT

V gene: TRBV7-9
clone size: -
D gene: TRBD2
J gene: TRBJ2-5
CDR3 protein: CASSFRSGGEETQYF
CDR3 DNA: TGTGCCAGCAGCTTTCGTAGCGGGGGGGAAGAGACCCAGTACTTC

V gene: TRBV11-2
clone size: -
D gene: TRBD1
J gene: TRBJ1-4
CDR3 protein: CASSRGDRVGEKLFF
CDR3 DNA: TGTGCCAGCAGCCGGGGGGACAGGGTAGGAGAAAAACTGTTTTTT

V gene: TRBV9
clone size: -
D gene: TRBD1
J gene: TRBJ2-1
CDR3 protein: CASSVERQGDRFF
CDR3 DNA: TGTGCCAGCAGCGTAGAAAGACAGGGTGACCGTTTCTTC

V gene: TRBV30
clone size: -
D gene: -
J gene: TRBJ2-1
CDR3 protein: CAWSVRQGQFF
CDR3 DNA: TGTGCCTGGAGTGTACGCCAGGGGCAGTTCTTC

V gene: TRBV27
clone size: -
D gene: -
J gene: TRBJ1-5
CDR3 protein: CASRQQGTNQPQHF
CDR3 DNA: TGTGCCAGCAGACAGCAGGGGACCAATCAGCCCCAGCATTTT

V gene: TRBV2
clone size: -
D gene: -
J gene: TRBJ1-5
CDR3 protein: CASTEYFSNQPQHF
CDR3 DNA: TGTGCCAGCACCGAGTATTTTAGCAATCAGCCCCAGCATTTT

V gene: TRBV10-2
clone size: -
D gene: -
J gene: TRBJ2-1
CDR3 protein: CASSDWNRVEQFF
CDR3 DNA: TGCGCCAGCAGTGATTGGAACAGGGTTGAGCAGTTCTTC

V gene: TRBV24-1
clone size: -
D gene: -
J gene: TRBJ1-1
CDR3 protein: CATSAGGLNTEAFF
CDR3 DNA: TGTGCCACCAGCGCCGGGGGGTTGAACACTGAAGCTTTCTTT

V gene: TRBV9
clone size: once
D gene: -
J gene: TRBJ2-5
CDR3 protein: CASNQAEMGTQYF
CDR3 DNA: TGTGCCAGCAATCAAGCGGAGATGGGGACCCAGTACTTC

V gene: TRBV3-1/TRBV3-2
clone size: -
D gene: -
J gene: TRBJ2-2
CDR3 protein: CASSQALYTGELFF
CDR3 DNA: TGTGCCAGCAGCCAAGCGTTATACACCGGGGAGCTGTTTTTT

V gene: TRBV15
clone size: -
D gene: TRBD1
J gene: TRBJ2-7
CDR3 protein: CATSVFGTGREQYF
CDR3 DNA: TGTGCCACCAGCGTCTTCGGGACAGGGCGCGAGCAGTACTTC

V gene: TRBV5-1
clone size: -
D gene: TRBD1
J gene: TRBJ2-1
CDR3 protein: CASSWGQNNEQFF
CDR3 DNA: TGCGCCAGCAGCTGGGGACAGAACAATGAGCAGTTCTTC

V gene: TRBV24-1
clone size: once
D gene: TRBD1
J gene: TRBJ2-2
CDR3 protein: CATSATGASNTGELFF
CDR3 DNA: TGTGCCACCAGTGCTACAGGGGCCTCGAACACCGGGGAGCTGTTTTTT

V gene: TRBV12-5
clone size: -
D gene: -
J gene: TRBJ2-1
CDR3 protein: CASGGGLSSYNEQFF
CDR3 DNA: TGTGCTAGTGGGGGAGGTCTGAGCTCCTACAATGAGCAGTTCTTC

V gene: TRBV10-2
clone size: -
D gene: -
J gene: TRBJ1-2
CDR3 protein: CASSSQMDYGYTF
CDR3 DNA: TGCGCCAGCTCCTCACAAATGGACTATGGCTACACCTTC

V gene: TRBV5-1
clone size: few
D gene: -
J gene: TRBJ1-5
CDR3 protein: CASSFGGGQPQHF
CDR3 DNA: TGCGCCAGCAGCTTTGGGGGGGGTCAGCCCCAGCATTTT

V gene: TRBV29-1
clone size: -
D gene: -
J gene: TRBJ2-3
CDR3 protein: CSTQERTDTQYF
CDR3 DNA: TGCAGCACACAAGAGCGGACAGATACGCAGTATTTT